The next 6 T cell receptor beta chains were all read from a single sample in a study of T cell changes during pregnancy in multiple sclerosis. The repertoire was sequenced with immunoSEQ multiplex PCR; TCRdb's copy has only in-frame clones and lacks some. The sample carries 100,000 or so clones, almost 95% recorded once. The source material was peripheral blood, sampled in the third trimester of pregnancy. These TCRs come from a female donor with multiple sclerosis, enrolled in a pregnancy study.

The CDR3 loop is CASSFGTGGASYGYTF. The CDR3 nucleotides read TGTGCCAGCAGTTTTGGGACAGGGGGCGCCAGCTATGGCTACACCTTC. This chain links TRBV28 with TRBJ1-2, with 12 bases identical to TRBD1. The CDR3 spans 16 residues. V trimming: 3 bases; J trimming: 4 bases; junction bases outside the gene matches: 6. The germline V gene has CDR1 MDHEN and CDR2 SYDVKM.

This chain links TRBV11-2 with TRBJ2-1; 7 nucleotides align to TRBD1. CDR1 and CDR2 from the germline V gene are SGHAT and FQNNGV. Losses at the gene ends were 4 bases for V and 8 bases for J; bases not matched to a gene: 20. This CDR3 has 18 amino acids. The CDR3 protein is CASSSADRTGGFRDEQFF. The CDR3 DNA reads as TGTGCCAGCAGCTCAGCCGACAGGACAGGTGGTTTTCGCGATGAGCAGTTCTTC.

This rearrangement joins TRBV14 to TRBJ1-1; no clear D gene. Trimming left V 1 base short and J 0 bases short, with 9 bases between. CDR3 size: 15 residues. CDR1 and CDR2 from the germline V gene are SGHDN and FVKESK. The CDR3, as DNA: TGTGCCAGCAGCCAAGCAACACGCCTGAACACTGAAGCTTTCTTT. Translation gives CASSQATRLNTEAFF. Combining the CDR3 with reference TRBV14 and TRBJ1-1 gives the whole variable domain EAGVTQFPSHSVIEKGQTVTLRCDPISGHDNLYWYRRVMGKEIKFLLHFVKESKQDESGMPNNRFLAERTGGTYSTLKVQPAELEDSGVYFCASSQATRLNTEAFFGQGTRLTVV.

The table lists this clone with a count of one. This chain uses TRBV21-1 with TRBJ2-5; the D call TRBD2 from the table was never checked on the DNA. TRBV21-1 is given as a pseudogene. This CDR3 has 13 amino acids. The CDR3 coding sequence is TGTGCCAGCAGCACCCCCGGTCAAGAGACCCAGTACTTC. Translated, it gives CASSTPGQETQYF.

In DNA form, the CDR3 reads TGTGCCAGCAGTCAAACAGGGACGGATCAGCCCCAGCATTTT. This sequence encodes CASSQTGTDQPQHF. V is TRBV28 and J is TRBJ1-5, with D possibly matching TRBD1 (6 bases). Trimming pared 5 bases from V and 5 bases from J, leaving 13 bases between. The CDR3 length is 14 residues. CDR1 is MDHEN and CDR2 is SYDVKM in the germline V gene.

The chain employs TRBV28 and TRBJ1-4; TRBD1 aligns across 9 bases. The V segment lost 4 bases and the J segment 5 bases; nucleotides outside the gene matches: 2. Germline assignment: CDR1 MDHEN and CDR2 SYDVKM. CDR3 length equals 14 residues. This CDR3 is CASSYRGLNEKLFF. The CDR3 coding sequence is TGTGCCAGCAGTTACAGGGGGCTGAATGAAAAACTGTTTTTT.